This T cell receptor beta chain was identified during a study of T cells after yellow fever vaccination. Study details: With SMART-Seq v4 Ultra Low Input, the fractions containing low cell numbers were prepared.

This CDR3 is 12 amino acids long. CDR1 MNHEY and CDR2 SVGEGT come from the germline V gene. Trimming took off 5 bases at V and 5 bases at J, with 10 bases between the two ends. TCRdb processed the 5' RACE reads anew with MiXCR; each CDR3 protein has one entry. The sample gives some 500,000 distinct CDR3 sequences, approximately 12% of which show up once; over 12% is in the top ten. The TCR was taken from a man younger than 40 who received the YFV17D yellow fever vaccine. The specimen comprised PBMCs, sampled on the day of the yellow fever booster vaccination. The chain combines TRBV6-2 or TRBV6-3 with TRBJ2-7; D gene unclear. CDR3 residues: CASSPTPHEQYF. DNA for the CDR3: TGTGCCAGCAGTCCAACACCCCACGAGCAGTACTTC.